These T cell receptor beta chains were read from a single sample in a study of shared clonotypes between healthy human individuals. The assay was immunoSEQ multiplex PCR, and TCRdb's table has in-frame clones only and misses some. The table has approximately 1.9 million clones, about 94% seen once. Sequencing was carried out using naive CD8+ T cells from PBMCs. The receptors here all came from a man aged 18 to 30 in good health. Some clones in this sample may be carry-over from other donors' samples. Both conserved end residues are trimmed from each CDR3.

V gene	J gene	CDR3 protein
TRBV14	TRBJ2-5	ASSQDSAGRETQY
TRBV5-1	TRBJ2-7	ASSSGRYEQY
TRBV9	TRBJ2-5	ASSTRQGNQETQY
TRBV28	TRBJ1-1	ATTTGAIEAF
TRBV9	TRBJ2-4	ASSAKTGLAKNIQY
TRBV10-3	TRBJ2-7	AISESPVSYEQY
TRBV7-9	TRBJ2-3	ASSLLEYPIGGDTQY
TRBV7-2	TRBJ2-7	ASSSTRAGLSGEQY
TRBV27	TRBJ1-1	ASSLGQGLNTEAF
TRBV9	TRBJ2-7	ASSGSGTQTSEQY
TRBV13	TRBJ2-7	ASSHASGVRYEQY
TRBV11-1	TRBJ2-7	ASSLQGDFYEQY
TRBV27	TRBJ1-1	ASSSTTGGWVNTEAF
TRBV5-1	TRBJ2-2	ASSPGYAGELF
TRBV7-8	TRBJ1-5	ASSFRDSNQPQH
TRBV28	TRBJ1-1	ASILTGGGTEAF
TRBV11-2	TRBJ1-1	ASSALQRYTEAF
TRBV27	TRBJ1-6	ASSLVGANSPLH
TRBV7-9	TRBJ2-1	ASSLVGGSPLSIQNEQF
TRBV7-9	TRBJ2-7	ASSSNRGSHEQY
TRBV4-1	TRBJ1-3	ASSEGGNTIY
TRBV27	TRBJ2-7	ASSLSAGTGSYEQY
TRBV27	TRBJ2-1	ASSLLHNEQF
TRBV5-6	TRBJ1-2	ASSRPPEGYGYT
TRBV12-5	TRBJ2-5	ASGSTDRALETQY
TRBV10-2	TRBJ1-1	ARGTSLGDTEAF
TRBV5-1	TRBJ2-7	ASSARTGVDEQY
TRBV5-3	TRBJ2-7	ARSLRLAGLVIYEQY
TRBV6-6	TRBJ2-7	ASSYYTNYEQY
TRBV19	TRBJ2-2	ASSGTSGTRELF
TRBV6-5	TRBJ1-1	ASSYVEGANTEAF
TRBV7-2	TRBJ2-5	ASSQRGTSEQETQY
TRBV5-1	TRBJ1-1	ASSLEAGINTEAF
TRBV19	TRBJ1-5	ASSIRGGNQPQH
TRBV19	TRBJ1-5	ASSPFGYNQPQH
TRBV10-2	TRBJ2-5	ASKVTRGQETQY
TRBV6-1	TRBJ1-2	ASSEIIDGSARGYT
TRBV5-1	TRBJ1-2	ASSLFGVGMDPPKSYGYT
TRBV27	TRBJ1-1	ASSFFGLPNTEAF
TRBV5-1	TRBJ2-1	ASSSGTGVSNEQF
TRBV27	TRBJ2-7	ASSFGPYYEQY
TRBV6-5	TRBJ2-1	ASSYGTGVHEQF
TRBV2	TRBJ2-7	ASSEYRGNEQY
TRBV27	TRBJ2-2	ASSLGAPRPGRELF
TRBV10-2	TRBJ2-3	ASSGGWGSTDTQY
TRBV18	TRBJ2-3	ASSSWGLTIQRADTQY
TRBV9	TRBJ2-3	ASSASGRSDTQY
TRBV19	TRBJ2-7	ATSPGPLYEQY
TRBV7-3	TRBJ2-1	ASSFAGPVNEQF
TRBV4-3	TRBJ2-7	ASSQDGASYEQY
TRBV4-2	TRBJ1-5	ASSQERGAGNQPQH